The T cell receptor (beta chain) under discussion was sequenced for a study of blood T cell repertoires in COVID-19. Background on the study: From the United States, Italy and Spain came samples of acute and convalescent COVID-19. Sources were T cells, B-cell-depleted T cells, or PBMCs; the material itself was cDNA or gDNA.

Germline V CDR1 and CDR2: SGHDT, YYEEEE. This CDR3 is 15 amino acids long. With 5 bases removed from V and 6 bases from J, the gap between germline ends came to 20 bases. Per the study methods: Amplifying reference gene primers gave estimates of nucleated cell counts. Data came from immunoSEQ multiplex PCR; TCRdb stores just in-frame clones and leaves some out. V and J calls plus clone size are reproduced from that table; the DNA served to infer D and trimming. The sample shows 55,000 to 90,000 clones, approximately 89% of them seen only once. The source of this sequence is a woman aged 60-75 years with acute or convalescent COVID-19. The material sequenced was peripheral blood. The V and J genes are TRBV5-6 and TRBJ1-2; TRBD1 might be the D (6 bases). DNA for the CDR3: TGTGCCAGCAGAAGGAGTGAACAGGGAAGGCATGGCTACACCTTC. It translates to CASRRSEQGRHGYTF.